This T cell receptor beta chain emerged from a study of CD8 T cells in Susac syndrome. After extraction with the RNeasy kit, roughly 0.5 to 1 ug of the RNA was reverse transcribed using random hexamers. By means of immunoSEQ multiplex PCR, TCR beta CDR3 spanning 54 Vbeta and 13 Jbeta underwent amplification. MiXCR, applied by TCRdb to the immunoSEQ multiplex PCR reads, yields one record per CDR3 protein. The sample includes 350,000 to 550,000 distinct CDR3 sequences, 85% of them seen just once. Germline CDR1 is MNHNY and CDR2 is SVGAGI (reference sequence). This CDR3 is 14 amino acids long. Trimming at V came to 7 bases and at J to 5 bases, leaving 6 bases not matched to a gene.

This chain links TRBV6-6 with TRBJ2-3; 10 bases match TRBD2. Sequences were obtained from CD8+ T cells from PBMCs. The receptor was derived from a human donor with multiple sclerosis. This CDR3 is CASTLAGERDTQYF. Written as DNA, the CDR3 is TGTGCCAGCACTCTAGCGGGAGAAAGAGATACGCAGTATTTT.